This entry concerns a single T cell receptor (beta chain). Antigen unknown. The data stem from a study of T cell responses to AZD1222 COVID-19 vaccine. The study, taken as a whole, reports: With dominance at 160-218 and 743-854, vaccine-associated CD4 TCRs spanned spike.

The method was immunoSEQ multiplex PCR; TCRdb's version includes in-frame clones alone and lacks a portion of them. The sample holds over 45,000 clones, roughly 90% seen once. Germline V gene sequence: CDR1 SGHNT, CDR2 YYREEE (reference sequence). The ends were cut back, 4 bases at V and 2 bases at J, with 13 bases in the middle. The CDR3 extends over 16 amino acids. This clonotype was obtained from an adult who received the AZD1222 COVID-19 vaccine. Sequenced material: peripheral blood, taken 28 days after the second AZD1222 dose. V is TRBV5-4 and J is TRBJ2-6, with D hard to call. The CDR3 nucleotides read TGTGCCAGCAGCCCTACTGACAAAGCTGGGGCCAACGTCCTGACTTTC. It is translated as CASSPTDKAGANVLTF.